Listed below are T cell receptor beta chains from one sample, sequenced in a study of T cells expressing NK-cell markers. TCRdb reprocessed the 5' RACE reads and keeps a single row for each CDR3 protein, giving no DNA. The listing records hundreds of thousands of distinct CDR3 sequences. Sequencing was carried out using blood T cells: a sorted CD56 or NKG2C T cell subset, CD4+ or CD8+ T cells, or bulk PBMC T cells (not recorded which). Receptors originate from a man aged 18 to 69 in good health. Each CDR3 is given with its conserved first and last residue.

>TRBJ2-3|TRBV7-3
CASSPRGGARDTQYF
>TRBJ2-1|TRBV4-2
CASSQSSLSSYNEQFF
>TRBJ2-7|TRBV5-1
CASSLERTGKNEQYF
>TRBJ2-7|TRBV5-1
CASEQPGQGCHEQYF
>TRBJ2-1|TRBV4-1
CASTLFRQSSYNEQFF
>TRBJ1-2|TRBV6-1
CASSERFGRETYGYTF
>TRBJ2-6|TRBV9
CASSSRDGLVSGANVLTF
>TRBJ2-5|TRBV2
CASSEKGGAGWETQYF
>TRBJ1-5|TRBV6-1
CASSRQGFSGQPQHF
>TRBJ2-1|TRBV7-9
CASSRGGDRGAQFF
>TRBJ1-2|TRBV13
CASRYTGQTNYGYTF
>TRBJ2-1|TRBV20-1
CSATSQRGGYNEQFF
>TRBJ2-5|TRBV6-1
CASRPTSRGVAQYF
>TRBJ2-7|TRBV4-2
CASSQDLGGWGEQYF
>TRBJ2-5|TRBV20-1
CSATARGGYETQYF